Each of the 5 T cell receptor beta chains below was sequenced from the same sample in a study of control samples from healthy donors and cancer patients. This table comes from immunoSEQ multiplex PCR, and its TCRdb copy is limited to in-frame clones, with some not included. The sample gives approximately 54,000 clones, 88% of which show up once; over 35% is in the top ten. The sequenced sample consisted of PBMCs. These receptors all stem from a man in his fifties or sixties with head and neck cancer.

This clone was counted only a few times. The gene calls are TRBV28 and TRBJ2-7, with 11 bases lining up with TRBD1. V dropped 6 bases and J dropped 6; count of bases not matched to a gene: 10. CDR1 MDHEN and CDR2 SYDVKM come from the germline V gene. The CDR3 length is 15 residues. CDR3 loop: CASRGPGQGATEQYF. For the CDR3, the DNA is TGTGCCAGCAGGGGCCCCGGACAGGGGGCGACCGAGCAGTACTTC.

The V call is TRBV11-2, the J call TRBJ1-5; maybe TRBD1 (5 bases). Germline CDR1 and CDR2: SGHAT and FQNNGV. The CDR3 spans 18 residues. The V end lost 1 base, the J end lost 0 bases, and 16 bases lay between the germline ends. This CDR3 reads CASSLGGEGRYSNQPQHF. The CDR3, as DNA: TGTGCCAGCAGCTTAGGAGGGGAGGGGCGATATAGCAATCAGCCCCAGCATTTT.

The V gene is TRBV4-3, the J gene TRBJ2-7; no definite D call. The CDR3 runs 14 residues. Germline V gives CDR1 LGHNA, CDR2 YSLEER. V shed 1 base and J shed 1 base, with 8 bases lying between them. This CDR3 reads CASSQGGSSYEQYF. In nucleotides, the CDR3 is TGCGCCAGCAGCCAAGGGGGTTCATCCTACGAGCAGTACTTC.

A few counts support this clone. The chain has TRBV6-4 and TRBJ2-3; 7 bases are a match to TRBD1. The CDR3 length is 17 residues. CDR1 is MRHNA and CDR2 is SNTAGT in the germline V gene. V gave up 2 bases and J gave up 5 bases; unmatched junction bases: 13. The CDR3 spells CASSDLTGFYAGDTQYF. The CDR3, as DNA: TGTGCCAGCAGTGACCTGACAGGGTTTTATGCTGGAGATACGCAGTATTTT.

The CDR3 coding sequence is TGTGCCAGCAGTTTACCCCGGACAGGGGGCGGGTTACTTCAGCCCCAGCATTTT. It yields the protein CASSLPRTGGGLLQPQHF. The chain carries TRBV28 and TRBJ1-5; 11 bases fit TRBD1. The CDR3 is 18 amino acids. Germline CDR1 and CDR2: MDHEN and SYDVKM. The V and J ends lost 2 bases and 6 bases, in that order; junction bases with no gene match: 12.